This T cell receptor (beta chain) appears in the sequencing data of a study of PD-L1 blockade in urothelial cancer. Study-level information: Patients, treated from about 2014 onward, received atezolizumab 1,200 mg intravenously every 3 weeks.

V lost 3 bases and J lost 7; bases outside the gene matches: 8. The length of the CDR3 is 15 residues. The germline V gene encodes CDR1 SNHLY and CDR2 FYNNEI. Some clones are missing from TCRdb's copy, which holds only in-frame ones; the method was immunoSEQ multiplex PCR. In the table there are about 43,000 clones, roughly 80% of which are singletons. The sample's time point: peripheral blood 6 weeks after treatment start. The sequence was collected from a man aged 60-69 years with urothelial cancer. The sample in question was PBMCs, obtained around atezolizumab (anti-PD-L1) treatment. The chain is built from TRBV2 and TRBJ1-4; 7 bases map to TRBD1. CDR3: CASSDRGSRGEKLFF. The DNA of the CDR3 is TGTGCCAGCAGTGACAGGGGGTCCCGGGGTGAAAAACTGTTTTTT.